This T cell receptor beta chain was sequenced during a study of cytomegalovirus exposure and HLA in healthy donors. From germline, CDR1 is MNHEY and CDR2 SVGAGI. The V gene lost 4 bases and the J gene lost 8 bases, with 8 bases spanning the gap. The CDR3 totals 12 residues. Primers: 60 Vbeta forward and 13 Jbeta reverse. The assay was immunoSEQ multiplex PCR, and TCRdb's table has in-frame clones only and misses some. Counted here are about 150,000 clones, approximately 78% occurring once; the ten biggest clones make up about 1.5%. The sample consisted of PBMCs. The rearrangement links TRBV6-5 to TRBJ2-2; D unclear. The receptor comes from a male donor in good health and CMV-seronegative. CDR3 in DNA: TGTGCCAGCAGTTCGCCGGTAGGGGAGCTGTTTTTT. This encodes CASSSPVGELFF.